Listed below are T cell receptor beta chains from one sample, sequenced in a study of monozygotic twins with inflammatory bowel disease. One entry per CDR3 protein, without DNA, is what TCRdb gives after re-calling the 5' RACE reads. Recorded for this sample: a few hundred thousand distinct CDR3 sequences. The specimen sequenced was blood. Receptor source: a human donor with ulcerative colitis or Crohn's disease, or a healthy co-twin of an affected twin (not recorded which). Each CDR3 is given with its conserved first and last residue.

v_gene	j_gene	CDR3aa
TRBV7-8	TRBJ2-5	CASSLGGEIVETQYF
TRBV12-3/TRBV12-4	TRBJ2-5	CASSIAALQETQYF
TRBV6-2/TRBV6-3	TRBJ1-6	CASSYSEGTGSPLHF
TRBV6-2/TRBV6-3	TRBJ2-7	CASTLLGYEQYF
TRBV20-1	TRBJ2-3	CSASISYPTDTQYF
TRBV18	TRBJ1-5	CASSPLPLEPQHF
TRBV12-3/TRBV12-4	TRBJ2-1	CASSLPQNDNNEQFF
TRBV30	TRBJ2-5	CAWSLTGSRSYETQYF
TRBV18	TRBJ2-1	CASSPDNEQFF
TRBV12-3/TRBV12-4	TRBJ2-3	CASSRKTSSTDTQYF
TRBV4-2	TRBJ2-1	CASSYLGGGSYNEQFF
TRBV4-2	TRBJ2-2	CASSQAGLTGELFF
TRBV7-6	TRBJ2-7	CASSRRSDRGAEQYF
TRBV27	TRBJ1-2	CASSLFWSVEGYGYTF
TRBV20-1	TRBJ2-6	CSASGRSGANVLTF
TRBV19	TRBJ2-7	CASSIAGTGISYEQYF
TRBV5-6	TRBJ1-1	CASSSIQVNTEAFF
TRBV18	TRBJ1-3	CASSITGAGSGNTIYF
TRBV5-1	TRBJ2-7	CASSSRTGGGAEQYF
TRBV4-3	TRBJ2-6	CASSQGSPGPGANVLTF
TRBV7-8	TRBJ1-5	CASSPRDGSNQPQHF
TRBV5-1	TRBJ1-1	CASRQVKNTEAFF
TRBV10-3	TRBJ2-7	CAISSGDLDFSYEQYF
TRBV5-1	TRBJ1-4	CASSQPGTGNEKLFF
TRBV29-1	TRBJ2-1	CSVEISGSKQFF